This TCR beta chain was profiled in a study of blood T cell repertoires in COVID-19. This CDR3 has 14 amino acids. V gave up 5 bases and J gave up 7 bases; unmatched junction bases: 5. Germline V gene lookup returns CDR1 SGHAT and CDR2 FQNNGV. As originally analysed: Using reference gene primer amplification, nucleated cell counts were estimated. The table came from immunoSEQ multiplex PCR; TCRdb's copy has only in-frame clones and leaves some out. V, J and clone size are those of that table, while D and trimming were read from the DNA. Here the sample spans a few hundred thousand clones, around 85% being singletons.

The TCR comes from a human donor with COVID-19, enrolled during active disease. The donor label of this sample is uncertain. The chain carries TRBV11-2 and TRBJ1-4; the match to TRBD1 covers 9 bases. Sequences were obtained from peripheral blood. The CDR3 spells CASSPGTGSEKLFF. CDR3 nucleotides: TGTGCCAGCAGCCCCGGGACAGGGAGTGAAAAACTGTTTTTT.